A single sample is the source of the 28 T cell receptor beta chains below, sequenced in a study of T-cell memory formation after mild COVID-19. MiXCR, run by TCRdb on the 5' RACE reads, gives a single entry per CDR3 protein. The sample contains a few hundred thousand distinct CDR3 sequences, roughly 27% of which appear only once. The sample consisted of PBMCs or a T cell subset sorted from them (not recorded which). All receptors derive from an adult woman who had mild COVID-19 (a few samples of this study predate the infection). Cell type and time point are not known.

The chain uses TRBV5-6 and TRBJ1-2, with a weak D call TRBD1 (5 bases). V was trimmed by 2 bases and J by 7 bases, leaving 15 bases between them. The CDR3 covers 14 residues. CDR1 is SGHDT, CDR2 YYEEEE, per germline. The CDR3 sequence is CASSFRSRAGGYTF. DNA for the CDR3: TGTGCCAGCAGCTTCCGATCCAGGGCGGGTGGCTACACCTTC.

The chain couples TRBV5-8 to TRBJ2-1, with D tentatively TRBD1 (6 bases). Trimming left V 7 bases short and J 5 bases short, with 13 bases between. CDR1 SGHTS and CDR2 YDEGEE come from the germline V gene. This CDR3 is 13 amino acids long. The CDR3 sequence: CASEKDRNNEQFF. The CDR3 bases are TGTGCCAGCGAGAAAGACAGGAACAATGAGCAGTTCTTC.

The chain employs TRBV15 and TRBJ2-3; 9 bases agree with TRBD2. This CDR3 region has 13 residues. Unmatched junction bases numbered 1, after V lost 5 bases and J lost 4 bases. Germline lookup yields CDR1 LNHNV and CDR2 YYDKDF (reference sequence). This CDR3 is CATSRTSADTQYF. In DNA form, the CDR3 reads TGTGCCACCAGCCGGACTAGCGCAGATACGCAGTATTTT.

This CDR3 reads CASRPSGRADTQYF. In nucleotides, the CDR3 is TGTGCCAGCAGACCTAGCGGGAGAGCGGATACGCAGTATTTT. This sequence joins TRBV6-2 or TRBV6-3 and TRBJ2-3, with 10 bases aligning to TRBD2. V was pared by 6 bases and J by 6 bases, with 6 bases of the junction left unmatched. CDR1 is MNHEY and CDR2 is SVGEGT in the germline V gene. The CDR3 length is 14 residues.

This clonotype showed up just a few times. V usage is TRBV20-1 and J usage is TRBJ1-1; D ambiguous. This CDR3 is 17 amino acids long. CDR1 is DFQATT, CDR2 SNEGSKA, per germline (reference sequence). V lost 0 bases to trimming and J lost 0 bases, with 17 bases between them. CDR3 nucleotide sequence: TGCAGTGCTAGAGAAGAAGTGGCGAGGCCCCTGAACACTGAAGCTTTCTTT. This encodes CSAREEVARPLNTEAFF.

This clonotype was picked up a small number of times. The chain combines TRBV7-9 with TRBJ2-5; D perhaps matches TRBD1 (5 bases). Per germline, CDR1 SEHNR and CDR2 FQNEAQ (reference sequence). CDR3 length: 15 residues. V was shortened by 0 bases and J by 4 bases, with 12 bases between the two germline ends. CDR3 nucleotide sequence: TGTGCCAGCAGCTTAGCGGAAAGGGGTGGAGAGACCCAGTACTTC. Protein product: CASSLAERGGETQYF.

This clonotype turned up a few times. The V gene is TRBV6-5, the J gene TRBJ2-1; possible D gene TRBD1, 6 bases. The CDR3 has 16 amino acids. Trimming took 0 bases from V and 2 from J, leaving 11 bases between them. Germline-derived CDR1 and CDR2 are MNHEY and SVGAGI. CDR3 amino acids: CASSYSRTATYNEQFF. DNA for the CDR3: TGTGCCAGCAGTTACTCGCGGACAGCGACCTACAATGAGCAGTTCTTC.

This clonotype occurred a few times. V usage is TRBV7-2 and J usage is TRBJ1-2; the D is unclear. Germline-derived CDR1 and CDR2 are SGHTA and FQGNSA. This CDR3 comprises 13 residues. V shed 5 bases and J shed 8 bases, with 15 bases lying between them. This CDR3 is CASSHPGTGGYTF. The CDR3 nucleotides read TGTGCCAGCAGCCACCCCGGTACGGGGGGCTACACCTTC.

The genes are TRBV28 and TRBJ2-2, with D unresolved. Germline V CDR1 and CDR2: MDHEN, SYDVKM. The ends were cut back, 2 bases at V and 7 bases at J, with 5 bases in the middle. The length of the CDR3 is 12 residues. The CDR3 DNA is TGTGCCAGCAGTTTACATGGCGGGGAGCTGTTTTTT. Its translation is CASSLHGGELFF.

J is TRBJ2-1 and V is TRBV6-2 or TRBV6-3; 7 nucleotides line up with TRBD1. V was clipped by 6 bases and J by 4 bases; unmatched bases: 9. Germline loops: CDR1 MNHEY, CDR2 SVGEGT. The CDR3 is made up of 15 amino acids. CDR3 in amino acids: CASRKPGQLYNEQFF. DNA for the CDR3: TGTGCCAGCAGAAAACCGGGACAGCTATACAATGAGCAGTTCTTC.

This clonotype was detected only a few times. The V call is TRBV7-6, the J call TRBJ2-5; 7 nucleotides match TRBD2. The length of the CDR3 is 16 residues. The germline V gene encodes CDR1 SGHVS and CDR2 FNYEAQ. V lost 2 bases to trimming and J lost 5 bases; unmatched junction nucleotides: 11. The CDR3 reads CASSLRVGGPMETQYF. The CDR3 coding sequence is TGTGCCAGCAGCTTAAGAGTGGGAGGGCCTATGGAGACCCAGTACTTC.

This chain connects TRBV12-3 or TRBV12-4 to TRBJ1-2, with D hard to call. Trimming removed 1 base at V and 4 bases at J, with 10 bases between. The CDR3 has 14 amino acids. CDR3 bases: TGTGCCAGCAGTTTAGGGACCTTGGGCTATGGCTACACCTTC. Residues: CASSLGTLGYGYTF.

The rearrangement links TRBV24-1 to TRBJ1-5; 7 nucleotides line up with TRBD1. V trimming: 4 bases; J trimming: 0 bases; junction bases outside the gene matches: 5. CDR3 size: 16 residues. Germline V gives CDR1 KGHDR, CDR2 SFDVKD. The CDR3 region is CATSEGGQFSNQPQHF. The DNA of the CDR3 is TGTGCCACCAGTGAGGGGGGACAGTTTAGCAATCAGCCCCAGCATTTT.

In this sample, this clonotype turned up many times. This rearrangement joins TRBV4-1 to TRBJ1-5; D is perhaps TRBD1 (5 bases). Germline V gene lookup returns CDR1 MGHRA and CDR2 YSYEKL. V lost 1 base to trimming and J lost 7 bases, with 14 bases between them. The length of the CDR3 is 15 residues. The DNA for the CDR3 is TGCGCCAGCAGCCAAGGTTGGGGGGGGAACCAGCCCCAGCATTTT. It translates to CASSQGWGGNQPQHF.

There are a few counts of this clonotype. The chain recombines TRBV20-1 with TRBJ2-7, with D possibly being TRBD1 (6 bases). With 1 base removed from V and 6 bases from J, the gap between germline ends came to 16 bases. Germline V gene data show CDR1 as DFQATT and CDR2 as SNEGSKA (reference sequence). The CDR3 spans 14 residues. CDR3 nucleotide sequence: TGCAGTGCTAGAGTCGCGCAGGGGATTGGCGAGCAGTACTTC. Encoded protein: CSARVAQGIGEQYF.

The chain has TRBV6-2 or TRBV6-3 and TRBJ1-1; 7 nucleotides align to TRBD1. Per germline, CDR1 MNHEY and CDR2 SVGEGT. The J segment lost 1 base and the V segment lost 2 bases, leaving 4 bases of the junction unmatched. This CDR3 comprises 15 residues. CDR3 coding DNA: TGTGCCAGCAGTTACCTTCGGACAGGGAACACTGAAGCTTTCTTT. It encodes CASSYLRTGNTEAFF.

V is TRBV29-1 and J is TRBJ2-5; 7 nucleotides line up with TRBD1. Germline assignment: CDR1 SQVTM and CDR2 ANQGSEA. V lost 6 bases, J lost 2 bases, and 0 bases stayed unmatched. The CDR3 runs to 11 residues. For the CDR3, the DNA is TGCAGCGTGGGACAGCAAGAGACCCAGTACTTC. Translation gives CSVGQQETQYF.

The V and J genes are TRBV7-2 and TRBJ1-1, with D perhaps TRBD1 (5 bases). The CDR3 consists of 17 residues. Germline loops: CDR1 SGHTA, CDR2 FQGNSA. Trimming shortened V by 1 base and J by 6 bases, and 21 bases separated the two germline ends. The chain's CDR3 is CASSLVTTGHLGPEAFF. CDR3 nucleotides: TGTGCCAGCAGCTTAGTTACGACCGGACACCTTGGCCCTGAAGCTTTCTTT.

The CDR3 DNA follows: TGTGCCAGCAGCCTCCTCGAATTGGGGCTGGCTGGAAACACCATATATTTT. This translates into CASSLLELGLAGNTIYF. The genes are TRBV7-8 and TRBJ1-3, with a possible D match to TRBD1 (5 bases). V lost 5 bases to trimming and J lost 2 bases, with 19 bases between them. From germline, CDR1 is SGHVS and CDR2 FQNEAQ. The CDR3 consists of 17 residues.

This clonotype occurred a few times. The chain uses TRBV7-9 and TRBJ2-1; D is uncertain. Deletions cut 5 bases from V and 8 bases from J, with 7 bases between. The CDR3 is made up of 11 amino acids. Germline lookup yields CDR1 SEHNR and CDR2 FQNEAQ (reference sequence). The CDR3 DNA sequence: TGTGCCAGCAGCCCGCACGATGAGCAGTTCTTC. Translating gives CASSPHDEQFF.

The rearrangement links TRBV4-1 to TRBJ1-1, with unresolved D. Trimming left V 1 base short and J 1 base short, with 16 bases between. The CDR3 loop spans 17 amino acids. Germline V gene lookup returns CDR1 MGHRA and CDR2 YSYEKL. As DNA, the CDR3 is TGCGCCAGCAGCCAAGCGGGGAGGTTGATGAAGAACACTGAAGCTTTCTTT. It translates to CASSQAGRLMKNTEAFF.

CDR3 sequence: CASSQEGRQGVNTGELFF. The CDR3 DNA reads TGCGCCAGCAGCCAAGAAGGGAGACAGGGTGTGAACACCGGGGAGCTGTTTTTT. The chain combines TRBV4-1 with TRBJ2-2; TRBD1 matches 7 bases. Germline lookup yields CDR1 MGHRA and CDR2 YSYEKL. Germline trimming cut 0 bases from V and 1 base from J; bases unmatched to any gene: 8. There are 18 residues in the CDR3.

On this clonotype itself: Germline and junction disagree at one end, which may indicate a read error. The chain joins TRBV9 to TRBJ2-2; a weak D match, TRBD2 (5 bases). The length of the CDR3 is 17 residues. CDR1 and CDR2 (germline): SGDLS, YYNGEE. This CDR3 is CASSVALVSSVTGEMFF. CDR3 bases: TGTGCCAGCAGCGTAGCTTTGGTTAGTTCGGTCACCGGGGAGATGTTTTTT.

This chain links TRBV7-2 with TRBJ2-3; D gene ambiguous. This CDR3 is built from 15 residues. The V end lost 1 base, the J end lost 2 bases, and 10 bases lay between the germline ends. Germline V gene data show CDR1 as SGHTA and CDR2 as FQGNSA. CDR3 in amino acids: CASSLELTYTDTQYF. DNA for the CDR3: TGTGCCAGCAGCTTAGAACTAACATACACAGATACGCAGTATTTT.

The chain couples TRBV2 to TRBJ2-3; D gene unclear. Per germline, CDR1 SNHLY and CDR2 FYNNEI. CDR3 length equals 12 residues. The ends were cut back, 4 bases at V and 4 bases at J, with 6 bases in the middle. CDR3 sequence reads: CASSGLADTQYF. The CDR3 nucleotides are TGTGCCAGCAGTGGTCTAGCAGATACGCAGTATTTT.

The CDR3, as DNA: TGTGCCAGCAGGGGACGGAGCTCCTATAATTCACCCCTCCACTTT. Its translation: CASRGRSSYNSPLHF. The chain links TRBV12-3 or TRBV12-4 to TRBJ1-6, with TRBD1 as a possible D gene (5 bases). This CDR3 has 15 amino acids. V lost 6 bases and J lost 0, with 9 bases in between.

The chain has TRBV6-6 and TRBJ2-7; D may be TRBD1 (6 bases). The CDR3 is 13 amino acids. V was trimmed by 5 bases and J by 2 bases, leaving 10 bases between them. CDR1 and CDR2 (germline): MNHNY, SVGAGI (reference sequence). CDR3 nucleotides: TGTGCCAGCAGTGGTACAGGGACCTACGAGCAGTACTTC. Encoded protein: CASSGTGTYEQYF.

The chain carries TRBV25-1 and TRBJ2-5; 9 nucleotides line up with TRBD1. Germline V gene data show CDR1 as MGHDK and CDR2 as SYGVNS. Germline trimming cut 2 bases from V and 4 bases from J; bases unmatched to any gene: 2. There are 14 residues in the CDR3. The CDR3 protein is CASSEGTGIETQYF. The DNA for the CDR3 is TGTGCCAGCAGTGAAGGGACAGGGATAGAGACCCAGTACTTC.